One sample yielded the 4 T cell receptor beta chains listed below, sequenced in a study of molecular identifiers for immune sequencing clone quantification. TCRdb re-derived calls from the PCR reads in MiXCR, one entry per CDR3 protein. The table has more than 450,000 distinct CDR3 sequences, about 21% seen once. The material sequenced was naive CD8+ T cells from blood, with Jurkat cell RNA spiked in. Stated subset: FACS-sorted CD8+CD4-CCR7+CD45RA+ naive T cells. All receptors derive from a human donor in good health. Some libraries in this study had Jurkat cell RNA spiked in.

This clonotype was counted a few times. The chain is built from TRBV19 and TRBJ2-7, with D perhaps matching TRBD2 (5 bases). This CDR3 contains 13 residues. The V and J ends lost 8 bases and 0 bases respectively, with 11 bases between them. Germline lookup yields CDR1 LNHDA and CDR2 SQIVND (reference sequence). CDR3 region: CASGLGNSYEQYF. CDR3 coding DNA: TGTGCCAGTGGGCTCGGGAACTCCTACGAGCAGTACTTC.

This clonotype was counted ten times or more. The chain joins TRBV7-8 to TRBJ1-4; tentative D call: TRBD1 (5 bases). Germline V gives CDR1 SGHVS, CDR2 FQNEAQ. Trimming took 5 bases from V and 6 from J, leaving 19 bases between them. This CDR3 region has 16 residues. CDR3 loop: CASSMAGTPVYEKLFF. CDR3 DNA sequence: TGTGCCAGCAGCATGGCAGGGACCCCGGTGTATGAAAAACTGTTTTTT.

This clonotype appeared many times. This chain uses TRBV23-1 with TRBJ2-7; D tentatively reads TRBD1 or TRBD2 (5 bases each). TRBV23-1 is given ORF status, its function remaining uncertain. CDR3 size: 18 residues. V was clipped by 0 bases and J by 3 bases, with 21 bases between them. The CDR3 nucleotides are TGCGCCAGCAGTCAATCAGTAAAGGACCCGGGACCCGGCTACGAGCAGTACTTC. Its protein is CASSQSVKDPGPGYEQYF.

Notes on this clonotype: The conserved final phenylalanine or tryptophan is absent from the CDR3, which likely points to a read error. The chain recombines TRBV20-1 with TRBJ2-5; 7 nucleotides line up with TRBD1. This CDR3 is built from 14 residues. The ends lost 0 bases at V and 4 bases at J; junction bases unmatched: 5. CDR1 is DFQATT, CDR2 SNEGSKA, per germline (reference sequence). As DNA, the CDR3 is TGCAGTGCTAGAGATAGCCGACAGGGAGAGACCCAGTACCTC. Its protein is CSARDSRQGETQYL.